This T cell receptor (beta chain) was recovered during a study of blood T cell repertoires in COVID-19. Study-level information: COVID-19 samples, acute and convalescent, were from the United States, Italy and Spain. The analysed material was cDNA or gDNA that came from T cells, B-cell-depleted T cells, or PBMCs.

Under the authors' procedure: Amplification of reference gene primers was used by the study to estimate nucleated cell counts. Some clones are missing from TCRdb's copy, which holds only in-frame ones; the method was immunoSEQ multiplex PCR. V and J calls and clone size are given by that table; D and trimming were obtained from the DNA. The sample shows about 250,000 clones, 70% to 90% of them seen only once. The TCR sequence derives from an older man with acute or convalescent COVID-19. The sequenced sample consisted of peripheral blood.

Here the CDR3 reads CASSLFVGGDGYTF. CDR3 sequence (DNA): TGTGCCAGCAGTTTATTCGTAGGGGGAGATGGCTACACCTTC. The chain employs TRBV28 and TRBJ1-2; perhaps TRBD1 as D (6 bases). The CDR3 sequence is 14 residues long. The germline gives CDR1 MDHEN, CDR2 SYDVKM. V shed 1 base and J shed 6 bases, with 12 bases lying between them.